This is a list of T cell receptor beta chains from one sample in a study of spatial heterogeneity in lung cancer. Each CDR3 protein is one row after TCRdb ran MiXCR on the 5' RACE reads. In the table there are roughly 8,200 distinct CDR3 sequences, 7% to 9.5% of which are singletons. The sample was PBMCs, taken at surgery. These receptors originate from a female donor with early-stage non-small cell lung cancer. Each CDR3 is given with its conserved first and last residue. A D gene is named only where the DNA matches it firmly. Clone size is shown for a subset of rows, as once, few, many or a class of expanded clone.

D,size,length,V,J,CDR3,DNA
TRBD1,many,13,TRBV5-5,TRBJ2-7,CASRDRDGYEQYF,TGTGCCAGCAGGGACAGGGACGGGTACGAGCAGTACTTC
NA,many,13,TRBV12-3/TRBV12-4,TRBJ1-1,CASSLIKGVGAFF,TGTGCCAGCAGTTTGATTAAGGGCGTGGGAGCTTTCTTT
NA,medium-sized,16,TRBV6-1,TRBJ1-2,CASSEVWRTDPYGYTF,TGTGCCAGCAGTGAAGTTTGGCGAACCGATCCCTATGGCTACACCTTC
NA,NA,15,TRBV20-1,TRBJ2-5,CSATRDSLTQETQYF,TGCAGTGCTACGCGGGACTCCTTAACCCAAGAGACCCAGTACTTC
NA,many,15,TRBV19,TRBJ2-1,CASIPGTDSYNEQFF,TGTGCCAGTATCCCAGGGACGGACTCCTACAATGAGCAGTTCTTC
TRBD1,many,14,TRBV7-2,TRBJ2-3,CASSAKTGTDTQYF,TGTGCCAGCAGTGCTAAGACAGGGACAGATACGCAGTATTTT
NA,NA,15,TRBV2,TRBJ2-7,CASSEVGYGSYEQYF,TGTGCCAGCAGTGAAGTAGGGTACGGCTCCTACGAGCAGTACTTC
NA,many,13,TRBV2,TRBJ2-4,CASSEATPNIQYF,TGTGCCAGCAGTGAAGCCACTCCGAACATTCAGTACTTC
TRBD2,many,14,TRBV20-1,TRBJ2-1,CSARDGGRWAEQFF,TGCAGTGCTAGAGATGGCGGGAGATGGGCTGAGCAGTTCTTC
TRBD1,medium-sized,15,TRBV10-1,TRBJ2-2,CASSESTGGTGELFF,TGCGCCAGCAGTGAGTCCACAGGGGGCACCGGGGAGCTGTTTTTT
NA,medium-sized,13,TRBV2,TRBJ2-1,CASSWTVGNEQFF,TGTGCCAGCAGTTGGACTGTCGGAAATGAGCAGTTCTTC
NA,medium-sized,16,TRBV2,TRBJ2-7,CASSEGPGGRLYEQYF,TGTGCCAGCAGTGAAGGGCCCGGGGGGCGCCTCTACGAGCAGTACTTC
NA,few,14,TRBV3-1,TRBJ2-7,CASSQDDGSYEQYF,TGTGCCAGCAGCCAAGACGACGGCTCCTACGAGCAGTACTTC
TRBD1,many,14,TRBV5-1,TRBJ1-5,CASSPGTGDQPQHF,TGCGCCAGCAGTCCCGGGACAGGGGATCAGCCCCAGCATTTT
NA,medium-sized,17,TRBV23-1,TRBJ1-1,CASSQSARRTGDTEAFF,TGCGCCAGCAGTCAATCGGCCAGGCGAACTGGGGACACTGAAGCTTTCTTT
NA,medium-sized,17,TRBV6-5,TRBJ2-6,CASSLSPPLSGANVLTF,TGTGCCAGCAGTCTCTCCCCCCCCCTCTCTGGGGCCAACGTCCTGACTTTC
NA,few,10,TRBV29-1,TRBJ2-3,CSVAEDTQYF,TGCAGCGTTGCGGAAGATACGCAGTATTTT
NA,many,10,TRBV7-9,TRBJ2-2,CATRAGELFF,TGTGCCACAAGGGCCGGGGAGCTGTTTTTT
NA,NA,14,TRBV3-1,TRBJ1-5,CASSHGSLHQPQHF,TGTGCCAGCAGCCATGGAAGTCTCCATCAGCCCCAGCATTTT
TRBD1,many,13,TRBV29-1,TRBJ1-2,CSVVTGTDYGYTF,TGCAGCGTTGTTACCGGGACAGACTATGGCTACACCTTC
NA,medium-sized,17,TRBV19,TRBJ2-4,CASSSPLRGLAKNIQYF,TGTGCCAGTAGTTCCCCGTTGCGGGGCCTAGCCAAAAACATTCAGTACTTC
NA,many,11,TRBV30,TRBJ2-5,CACEVEETQYF,TGTGCCTGTGAGGTGGAAGAGACCCAGTACTTC
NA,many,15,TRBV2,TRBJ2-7,CASSETGLSSYEQYF,TGTGCCAGCAGTGAAACAGGGCTGAGCTCCTACGAGCAGTACTTC
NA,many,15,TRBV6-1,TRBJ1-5,CASSEGQAADQPQHF,TGTGCCAGCAGTGAGGGGCAGGCCGCCGATCAGCCCCAGCATTTT
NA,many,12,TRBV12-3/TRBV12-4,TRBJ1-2,CASSFGAYGYTF,TGTGCCAGCAGTTTCGGGGCATATGGCTACACCTTC
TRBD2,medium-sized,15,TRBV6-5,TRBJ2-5,CASSYYSGGAETQYF,TGTGCCAGCAGTTACTATAGCGGGGGGGCCGAGACCCAGTACTTC
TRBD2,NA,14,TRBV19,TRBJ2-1,CASNGGSAYNEQFF,TGTGCCAGTAACGGCGGGAGCGCCTACAATGAGCAGTTCTTC
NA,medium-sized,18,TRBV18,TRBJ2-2,CASSRPGRTLSNTGELFF,TGTGCCAGCTCGCGACCGGGACGGACGTTATCGAACACCGGGGAGCTGTTTTTT
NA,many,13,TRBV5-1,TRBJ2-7,CASSPDPPYEQYF,TGCGCCAGCAGCCCAGACCCGCCCTACGAGCAGTACTTC
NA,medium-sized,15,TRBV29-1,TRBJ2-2,CSVELGRTNTGELFF,TGCAGCGTTGAATTGGGCAGGACAAACACCGGGGAGCTGTTTTTT
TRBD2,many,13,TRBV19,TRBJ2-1,CASSMGGRVEQFF,TGTGCCAGTAGTATGGGCGGGAGAGTCGAGCAGTTCTTC
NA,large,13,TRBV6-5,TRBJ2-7,CASSYEGVGEQYF,TGTGCCAGCAGTTACGAGGGAGTAGGCGAGCAGTACTTC
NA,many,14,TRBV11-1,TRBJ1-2,CASSPRRTSRGYTF,TGTGCCAGCAGCCCCCGGCGAACCAGTCGCGGCTACACCTTC
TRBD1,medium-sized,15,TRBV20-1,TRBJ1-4,CSARDRGRSNEKLFF,TGCAGTGCTCGGGACAGGGGAAGGAGTAATGAAAAACTGTTTTTT
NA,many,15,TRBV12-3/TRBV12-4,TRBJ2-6,CASSLGLSGANVLTF,TGTGCCAGCAGTTTAGGGTTATCTGGGGCCAACGTCCTGACTTTC
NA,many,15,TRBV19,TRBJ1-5,CASSLDKGFNQPQHF,TGTGCCAGTAGCCTGGACAAGGGGTTCAATCAGCCCCAGCATTTT
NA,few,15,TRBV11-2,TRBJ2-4,CASSSSGTTQNIQYF,TGTGCCAGCAGCTCCTCCGGGACGACCCAAAACATTCAGTACTTC
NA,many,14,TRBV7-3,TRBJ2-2,CASSSRTNTGELFF,TGTGCCAGCAGTTCACGTACGAACACCGGGGAGCTGTTTTTT
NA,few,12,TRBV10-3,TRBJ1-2,CAISESTYGYTF,TGTGCCATCAGTGAGTCGACCTATGGCTACACCTTC
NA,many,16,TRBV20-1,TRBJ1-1,CSAPSTGPLRDTEAFF,TGCAGTGCCCCCTCTACAGGTCCCCTCAGGGATACTGAAGCTTTCTTT
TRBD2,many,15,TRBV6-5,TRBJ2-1,CASSRTSGIHNEQFF,TGTGCCAGCAGCCGGACTAGCGGGATCCACAATGAGCAGTTCTTC
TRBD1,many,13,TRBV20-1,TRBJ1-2,CSAPQGDGRGYTF,TGCAGTGCTCCCCAGGGGGACGGTCGTGGCTACACCTTC
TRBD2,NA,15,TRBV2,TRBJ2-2,CASRGLAGNTGELFF,TGTGCCAGCCGAGGACTAGCGGGGAACACCGGGGAGCTGTTTTTT
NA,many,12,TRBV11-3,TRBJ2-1,CASSRTGSEQFF,TGTGCCAGCAGCCGAACAGGGAGTGAGCAGTTCTTC
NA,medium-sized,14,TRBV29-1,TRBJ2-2,CSVRPGTSTGELFF,TGCAGCGTTCGCCCAGGGACTTCCACCGGGGAGCTGTTTTTT
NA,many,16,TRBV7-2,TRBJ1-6,CASSPFGGSPGSPLHF,TGTGCCAGCAGCCCCTTCGGGGGCAGCCCAGGGTCACCCCTCCACTTT
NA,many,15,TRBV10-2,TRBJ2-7,CASRAGQGVTYEQYF,TGCGCCAGCAGGGCAGGGCAAGGGGTAACCTACGAGCAGTACTTC
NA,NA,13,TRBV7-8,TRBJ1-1,CASSLTGVTEAFF,TGTGCCAGCAGCTTAACGGGGGTGACTGAAGCTTTCTTT
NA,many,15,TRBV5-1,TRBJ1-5,CASSLTGVSNQPQHF,TGCGCCAGCAGCTTGACCGGGGTAAGCAATCAGCCCCAGCATTTT
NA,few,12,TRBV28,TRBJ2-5,CASSGGTETQYF,TGTGCCAGCAGTGGAGGGACGGAGACCCAGTACTTC
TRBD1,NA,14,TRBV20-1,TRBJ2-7,CSAKGTATDGEQYF,TGCAGTGCTAAAGGGACAGCCACGGATGGGGAGCAGTACTTC
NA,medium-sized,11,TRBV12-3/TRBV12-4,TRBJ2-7,CASSLGLEQYF,TGTGCCAGCAGTTTGGGCCTCGAGCAGTACTTC
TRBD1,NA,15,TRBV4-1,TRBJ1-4,CASSHPGTGGEKLFF,TGCGCCAGCAGCCACCCAGGGACAGGGGGGGAAAAACTGTTTTTT
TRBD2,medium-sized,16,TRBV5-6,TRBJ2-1,CASSSILAGDGGEQFF,TGTGCCAGCAGCTCGATACTAGCGGGAGACGGCGGTGAGCAGTTCTTC
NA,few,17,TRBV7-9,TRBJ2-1,CASSLASGRDSYNEQFF,TGTGCCAGCAGCTTAGCATCAGGTCGGGATTCCTACAATGAGCAGTTCTTC
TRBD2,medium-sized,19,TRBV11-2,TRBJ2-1,CASSFSPGTSGSNYNEQFF,TGTGCCAGCAGCTTCTCCCCCGGGACTAGCGGGAGCAACTACAATGAGCAGTTCTTC
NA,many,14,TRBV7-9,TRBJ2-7,CASSLGSSSHEQYF,TGTGCCAGCAGCTTGGGTTCCAGTTCCCACGAGCAGTACTTC
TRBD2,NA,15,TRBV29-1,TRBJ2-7,CSVAGTSGSKNEQYF,TGCAGCGTTGCCGGGACTAGCGGGAGCAAAAACGAGCAGTACTTC
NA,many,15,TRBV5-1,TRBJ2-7,CASSLVPDSSYEQYF,TGCGCCAGCAGCTTGGTGCCGGACAGCTCCTACGAGCAGTACTTC
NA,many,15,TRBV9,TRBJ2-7,CASSVGRGLTYEQYF,TGTGCCAGCAGCGTAGGGCGGGGTTTAACCTACGAGCAGTACTTC